The present entry profiles one TCR beta chain with its context. The conserved closing phenylalanine or tryptophan is absent in this CDR3, likely reflecting a read error. Hyperthyroidism had been newly diagnosed in patients aged 18 to 65, and its duration was under 2 months. Blood was sampled at initial diagnosis of hyperthyroidism, prior to onset of any ophthalmopathy symptoms. The PBMCs were taken from approximately 11 ml of fresh peripheral blood. This specimen comes from a study of T cells in Graves' hyperthyroidism and ophthalmopathy. The CDR3 totals 15 residues. From germline, CDR1 is SGHAT and CDR2 FQNNGV. Amplification targeted TCR beta CDR3 regions from RNA transcripts. An initial round of RT-PCR targeting the TCR CDR3 relied on the HTBI primer set. MiXCR was run by TCRdb on the multiplex PCR reads, yielding one entry per CDR3 protein. The top ten hold about an eighth of the sample, which has a few hundred thousand distinct CDR3 sequences, more than 14% seen once.

The source of this sequence is a middle-aged woman with Graves' hyperthyroidism that later progressed to Graves' ophthalmopathy. Specimen: blood. V is TRBV11-2 and J is TRBJ2-5; D is unclear. The CDR3 sequence is CVSSLGVGRQETQYL. The CDR3 DNA is TGTGTCAGCAGCTTAGGCGTAGGTCGCCAAGAGACCCAGTACCTC.